The clone carrying this TCR beta chain showed up many times. The antigen is not known. Each CDR3 protein gets one entry after TCRdb re-called the 5' RACE reads with MiXCR. The table includes about 100,000 distinct CDR3 sequences, 3.5% to 5% detected once. Stated time point: sample taken at primary tumor resection. This sample was included in a study of spatial heterogeneity in lung cancer. The study, taken as a whole, reports: Tracking of tumor mutation counts was seen in expanded intratumoral alpha and beta TCR counts.

The CDR3 is 12 residues long. Trimming removed 5 bases from V and 4 bases from J, with 9 bases in between. Germline V gene data show CDR1 as KGHSH and CDR2 as LQKENI. The rearrangement joins TRBV18 to TRBJ2-7; a possible D gene is TRBD1 (6 bases). The input for sequencing was lung tumor tissue, taken at surgery. This receptor was taken from a male donor with early-stage non-small cell lung cancer. The chain's CDR3 is CASSEQGYEQYF. For the CDR3, the DNA is TGTGCCAGCTCAGAGCAGGGGTACGAGCAGTACTTC. Filled out from reference TRBV18 and TRBJ2-7, the complete variable domain reads NAGVMQNPRHLVRRRGQEARLRCSPMKGHSHVYWYRQLPEEGLKFMVYLQKENIIDESGMPKERFSAEFPKEGPSILRIQQVVRGDSAAYFCASSEQGYEQYFGPGTRLTVT.